The clone carrying this T cell receptor (beta chain) was detected ten times or more. Antigen unknown. One entry per CDR3 protein results from TCRdb running MiXCR on the 5' RACE reads. The sample carries 200,000 to 300,000 distinct CDR3 sequences, 20% to 30% recorded once. The data were obtained in a study of CD8 T cells in ankylosing spondylitis. Overall study findings and caveats: A CD8+ phenotype characterized the disease-linked clones, which were relatively rare in peripheral blood.

The receptor was isolated from a male donor with ankylosing spondylitis or in good health (not recorded which). Input material: blood, either unsorted or a sorted T cell fraction (not recorded which).

CDR3 protein: CASSSQRGGLDTQYF. The DNA of the CDR3 is TGTGCCAGCAGCTCCCAGCGGGGGGGCCTGGATACGCAGTATTTT. V and J are TRBV7-9 and TRBJ2-3; 10 nucleotides align to TRBD2. Looked up from germline, CDR1 is SEHNR and CDR2 is FQNEAQ (reference sequence). V gave up 4 bases and J gave up 6 bases; unmatched junction bases: 7. This CDR3 contains 15 residues.